The 21 T cell receptor beta chains in this list originate from one sample, sequenced in a study of identical twins. MiXCR, applied by TCRdb to the 5' RACE reads, yields one record per CDR3 protein. Here the sample spans approximately 680,000 distinct CDR3 sequences, about 7% being singletons. A further study also used this sample, focusing on yellow fever vaccine responses in identical twins.

Sample: PBMCs. All receptors come from a woman between 18 and 29 years old in good health.

The chain combines TRBV14 with TRBJ2-1, with a possible D match to TRBD2 (5 bases). V lost 4 bases to trimming and J lost 10 bases, with 14 bases between them. Germline V gives CDR1 SGHDN, CDR2 FVKESK. The CDR3 is made up of 13 amino acids. The CDR3 loop is CASSPRGFGEQFF. CDR3 coding DNA: TGTGCCAGCAGCCCTAGAGGGTTCGGGGAGCAGTTCTTC.

There are a few counts of this clonotype. The chain links TRBV3-1 to TRBJ2-6; D unclear. The CDR3 consists of 15 residues. The germline gives CDR1 LGHDT, CDR2 YNNKEL (reference sequence). Trimming left V 3 bases short and J 2 bases short, with 8 bases between. CDR3 nucleotide sequence: TGTGCCAGCAGCCACCTCGGAGCTGGGGCCAACGTCCTGACTTTC. Translation: CASSHLGAGANVLTF.

This clonotype has at least ten counts. J is TRBJ2-1 and V is TRBV5-1, with D perhaps matching TRBD1 (7 bases). V was trimmed by 3 bases and J by 1 base, leaving 20 bases between them. CDR3 length: 18 residues. Germline V CDR1 and CDR2: SGHRS, YFSETQ. CDR3 nucleotides: TGCGCCAGCAGCTCCCAATCGGGGGCCAGGGGGTCCTACAATGAGCAGTTCTTC. It codes for CASSSQSGARGSYNEQFF.

This clonotype turned up a few times. The V call is TRBV20-1, the J call TRBJ1-1, with TRBD1 identical over 9 bases. The CDR3 has 13 residues. Trimming cost V 4 bases and J 7 bases; bases outside gene matches: 7. The germline V gene has CDR1 DFQATT and CDR2 SNEGSKA (reference sequence). CDR3 in amino acids: CSATSGTGIEAFF. Written as DNA, the CDR3 is TGCAGTGCTACATCCGGGACAGGGATTGAAGCTTTCTTT.

This sequence joins TRBV4-1 and TRBJ1-2; D is undetermined. Germline CDR1 MGHRA, CDR2 YSYEKL. The CDR3 runs to 20 residues. The V end was cut by 2 bases, the J end by 0 bases, with 25 bases between. CDR3 region: CASSQRRSLELQRPNYGYTF. CDR3 nucleotides: TGCGCCAGCAGCCAACGCCGTAGCCTCGAATTACAGCGGCCTAACTATGGCTACACCTTC.

This clonotype showed up just a few times. This sequence joins TRBV10-2 and TRBJ2-1; D uncertain. From germline, CDR1 is WSHSY and CDR2 SAAADI. V was pared by 6 bases and J by 4 bases, with 16 bases between. The CDR3 runs 15 residues. The CDR3 DNA sequence: TGCGCCAGCAGCGATGGGCAAGTCGGGTACAATGAGCAGTTCTTC. Amino acids: CASSDGQVGYNEQFF.

This chain uses TRBV28 with TRBJ1-2, with TRBD1 as a possible D gene (5 bases). V lost 7 bases to trimming and J lost 4 bases, with 16 bases between them. The germline V gene has CDR1 MDHEN and CDR2 SYDVKM. The CDR3 runs to 14 residues. DNA of the CDR3: TGTGCCAGCACCAAGACGGGGCAGGGCTATGGCTACACCTTC. Encoded protein: CASTKTGQGYGYTF.

The sample holds a few counts of this clonotype. CDR3 region: CASSRGDRRIQETQYF. In nucleotides, the CDR3 is TGCGCCAGCAGCAGGGGGGACAGGAGGATACAAGAGACCCAGTACTTC. The chain employs TRBV5-1 and TRBJ2-5; the match to TRBD1 covers 8 bases. This CDR3 spans 16 amino acids. Looked up from germline, CDR1 is SGHRS and CDR2 is YFSETQ. V trimming: 4 bases; J trimming: 2 bases; junction bases outside the gene matches: 10. Together with reference TRBV5-1 and TRBJ2-5, the CDR3 gives the full variable domain: KAGVTQTPRYLIKTRGQQVTLSCSPISGHRSVSWYQQTPGQGLQFLFEYFSETQRNKGNFPGRFSGRQFSNSRSEMNVSTLELGDSALYLCASSRGDRRIQETQYFGPGTRLLVL.

Comments on this clonotype: Possible read error: a much larger clone is one base away. The chain combines TRBV5-1 with TRBJ2-1; D may correspond to TRBD1 or TRBD2 (5 bases each). The end of the DNA is better explained by TRBJ2-7, so the J call may be wrong. There are 16 residues in the CDR3. Germline V CDR1 and CDR2: SGHRS, YFSETQ. CDR3 in amino acids: CASSLVLGTRRNEQYF. CDR3 sequence (DNA): TGCGCCAGCAGCTTGGTTTTAGGGACCCGGAGGAATGAGCAGTACTTC.

This clonotype has at least ten counts. The J gene is TRBJ1-2, the V gene TRBV20-1, with a tentative D call TRBD1 (6 bases). CDR1 is DFQATT, CDR2 SNEGSKA, per germline (reference sequence). V was trimmed by 3 bases and J by 5 bases, leaving 19 bases between them. This CDR3 comprises 15 residues. As DNA, the CDR3 is TGCAGTGCTAGGCCCCGGGGGCAGGGGACATATGGCTACACCTTC. It is translated as CSARPRGQGTYGYTF.

The sample holds many counts of this clonotype. The rearrangement uses TRBV12-3 or TRBV12-4 and TRBJ2-1; 10 positions agree with TRBD2. The CDR3 is 15 amino acids. J was trimmed by 4 bases and V by 6 bases; bases with no gene match: 6. This CDR3 reads CASRAPSGGYNEQFF. CDR3 nucleotide sequence: TGTGCCAGCAGGGCCCCTAGCGGGGGTTACAATGAGCAGTTCTTC.

This clonotype was observed many times. The CDR3 loop reads CASGTGAGYGYTF. CDR3 DNA sequence: TGTGCCAGCGGGACGGGGGCAGGCTATGGCTACACCTTC. The rearrangement joins TRBV6-2 or TRBV6-3 to TRBJ1-2; possibly TRBD1 for D (6 bases). Germline V gives CDR1 MNHEY, CDR2 SVGEGT. The CDR3 length is 13 residues. Trimming shortened V by 8 bases and J by 4 bases, and 14 bases separated the two germline ends.

The J gene is TRBJ2-7, the V gene TRBV5-1, with 7 nucleotides matching TRBD1. CDR3 length: 15 amino acids. The germline CDR1 and CDR2 sequences are SGHRS and YFSETQ. Trimming removed 0 bases from V and 2 bases from J; junction bases left unmatched: 5. The CDR3 reads CASSLGWDSTYEQYF. The CDR3 DNA reads TGCGCCAGCAGCTTGGGGTGGGACAGCACCTACGAGCAGTACTTC.

This clonotype was seen more than once but under ten times. The rearrangement joins TRBV27 to TRBJ2-7; 11 nucleotides agree with TRBD2. The junction had 8 bases not matched to a gene; V was cut back by 5 bases and J by 2 bases. The CDR3 contains 16 residues. Per germline, CDR1 MNHEY and CDR2 SMNVEV (reference sequence). The CDR3, as DNA: TGTGCCAGCAGTCTGTCGCTAGCGGGAGGAACCTACGAGCAGTACTTC. Encoded protein: CASSLSLAGGTYEQYF.

This clonotype was observed a few times. The V and J genes are TRBV3-1 and TRBJ1-1; D call uncertain. V was trimmed by 0 bases and J by 4 bases, leaving 12 bases between them. The CDR3 sequence is 15 residues long. Per the germline V gene, CDR1 is LGHDT and CDR2 is YNNKEL (reference sequence). CDR3 sequence (DNA): TGTGCCAGCAGCCAAGATGTGGGAAGGATCACTGAAGCTTTCTTT. Translation gives CASSQDVGRITEAFF. Combining the CDR3 with reference TRBV3-1 and TRBJ1-1 gives the whole variable domain DTAVSQTPKYLVTQMGNDKSIKCEQNLGHDTMYWYKQDSKKFLKIMFSYNNKELIINETVPNRFSPKSPDKAHLNLHINSLELGDSAVYFCASSQDVGRITEAFFGQGTRLTVV.

This clonotype was counted between two and nine times. The rearrangement uses TRBV5-1 and TRBJ1-1; D ambiguous. Germline values: CDR1 SGHRS, CDR2 YFSETQ. Trimming removed 2 bases from V and 5 bases from J, with 13 bases in between. The CDR3 contains 14 residues. The CDR3 protein is CASSFFGENTEAFF. CDR3 nucleotides: TGCGCCAGCAGCTTTTTTGGGGAAAATACTGAAGCTTTCTTT.

This clonotype has a handful of counts. The chain is built from TRBV7-9 and TRBJ2-5; D is perhaps TRBD1 (6 bases). Deletions cut 1 base from V and 1 base from J, with 7 bases between. Germline CDR1 SEHNR, CDR2 FQNEAQ (reference sequence). The CDR3 sequence is 14 residues long. In DNA form, the CDR3 reads TGTGCCAGCAGCTTAGGGGACACCCAAGAGACCCAGTACTTC. It specifies CASSLGDTQETQYF.

A few counts support this clonotype. The V gene is TRBV11-2, the J gene TRBJ2-5, with 8 bases identical to TRBD2. This CDR3 has 17 amino acids. Per the germline V gene, CDR1 is SGHAT and CDR2 is FQNNGV. V dropped 0 bases and J dropped 1; count of bases not matched to a gene: 7. CDR3 amino acids: CASSLDLPAGVQETQYF. The DNA of the CDR3 is TGTGCCAGCAGCTTAGATCTTCCAGCGGGGGTCCAAGAGACCCAGTACTTC.

This clonotype was picked up a small number of times. V is TRBV12-3 or TRBV12-4 and J is TRBJ2-5; 9 bases are a match to TRBD1. The CDR3 consists of 15 residues. V was pared by 1 base and J by 5 bases, with 5 bases of the junction left unmatched. The DNA for the CDR3 is TGTGCCAGCAGTTTAGGGGACAGGGTGTCGGAGACCCAGTACTTC. Translated: CASSLGDRVSETQYF.

This clonotype was found many times. The genes are TRBV11-2 and TRBJ1-4; no clear D gene. CDR3 length equals 16 residues. The V gene lost 1 base and the J gene lost 7 bases, with 16 bases spanning the gap. Germline lookup yields CDR1 SGHAT and CDR2 FQNNGV. The CDR3 reads CASSLGLVTAGEKLFF. As DNA, the CDR3 is TGTGCCAGCAGCTTAGGTCTTGTAACAGCTGGTGAAAAACTGTTTTTT.

This clonotype was observed at least ten times. The chain has TRBV5-1 and TRBJ1-2; possibly TRBD1 for D (6 bases). The CDR3 runs to 16 residues. V shed 0 bases and J shed 4 bases, with 16 bases lying between them. In germline, CDR1 is SGHRS, CDR2 YFSETQ. The CDR3 is CASSLVQGGGSYGYTF. CDR3 coding DNA: TGCGCCAGCAGCTTGGTACAGGGTGGAGGAAGCTATGGCTACACCTTC.